The rows below give T cell receptor beta chains drawn from one sample of a study of shared clonotypes between healthy human individuals. The table came from immunoSEQ multiplex PCR; TCRdb's copy has only in-frame clones and leaves some out. The sample carries about 2.4 million clones, 80% to 95% recorded once. The sequencing sample was made of naive CD4+ T cells from PBMCs. Receptors were obtained from a man aged 18 to 30 in good health. Some clones in this sample may be carry-over from other donors' samples. CDR3s include the opening cysteine and the closing phenylalanine or tryptophan. The D gene is left open where the match is weak. A row's size may be missing; if present it is once, few, many or a size class.

TRBV7-2	once	NA	TRBJ2-7	CASSPWTASSYEQYF	TGTGCCAGCAGCCCGTGGACTGCGAGCTCCTACGAGCAGTACTTC
TRBV6-6	NA	NA	TRBJ2-7	CASSYYPGANYEQYF	TGTGCCAGCAGTTACTACCCCGGGGCTAATTACGAGCAGTACTTC
TRBV7-3	NA	NA	TRBJ2-3	CASSLGVAADTQYF	TGTGCCAGCAGCTTGGGGGTAGCAGCAGATACGCAGTATTTT
TRBV30	NA	NA	TRBJ1-2	CAWSWGGYGYTF	TGTGCCTGGAGTTGGGGCGGCTATGGCTACACCTTC
TRBV25-1	NA	TRBD2	TRBJ2-7	CASSGAGGLSYEQYF	TGTGCCAGCAGTGGAGCGGGAGGGTTATCCTACGAGCAGTACTTC
TRBV18	NA	NA	TRBJ1-3	CASSPRAVGSAGNTIYF	TGTGCCAGCTCACCACGAGCGGTGGGGAGTGCCGGAAACACCATATATTTT
TRBV6-1	NA	NA	TRBJ1-1	CASRWSENTEAFF	TGTGCCAGCAGGTGGTCAGAGAACACTGAAGCTTTCTTT
TRBV21-1	NA	NA	TRBJ2-5	CASSKESRGAIQETQYF	TGTGCCAGCAGCAAAGAGTCGCGAGGGGCGATACAAGAGACCCAGTACTTC
TRBV14	NA	NA	TRBJ1-2	CASSSGRGRRDGYTF	TGTGCCAGCAGCTCCGGTCGGGGGCGAAGGGATGGCTACACCTTC
TRBV1	once	NA	TRBJ1-4	CTSSRGWRDEKLFF	TGCACCAGCAGCCGAGGGTGGAGGGACGAAAAACTGTTTTTT
TRBV29-1	NA	NA	TRBJ2-5	CSVDEAGVDETQYF	TGCAGCGTTGATGAGGCAGGGGTGGATGAGACCCAGTACTTC
TRBV5-1	NA	NA	TRBJ1-2	CASSPQGGGGYGYTF	TGCGCCAGCAGCCCTCAAGGAGGAGGAGGGTATGGCTACACCTTC
TRBV28	NA	NA	TRBJ1-2	CASKETGANYGYTF	TGTGCCAGCAAAGAGACAGGAGCTAACTATGGCTACACCTTC
TRBV2	NA	TRBD2	TRBJ2-1	CASSDGTSGNNEQFF	TGTGCCAGCAGTGATGGGACTAGCGGAAACAATGAGCAGTTCTTC
TRBV28	NA	NA	TRBJ2-7	CASSPGRGLSYIYEQYF	TGTGCCAGCAGCCCCGGTCGAGGACTAAGCTATATCTACGAGCAGTACTTC
TRBV4-1	NA	TRBD2	TRBJ2-5	CASSQDLVLAGGPRETQYF	TGCGCCAGCAGCCAAGATCTTGTCCTAGCGGGAGGGCCACGGGAGACCCAGTACTTC
TRBV5-1	few	NA	TRBJ1-4	CASSLTPGTKNEKLFF	TGCGCCAGCAGCTTGACTCCTGGGACCAAGAATGAAAAACTGTTTTTT
TRBV19	NA	NA	TRBJ2-7	CASSIRRSLGVLPSAAYEQYF	TGTGCCAGTAGTATTCGGAGGAGCTTGGGGGTTTTACCCTCGGCCGCATACGAGCAGTACTTC
TRBV2	NA	TRBD1	TRBJ2-7	CASSKTGGAYEQYF	TGTGCCAGCAGTAAGACAGGGGGCGCGTACGAGCAGTACTTC
TRBV27	once	NA	TRBJ1-2	CASRTTTGSYGYTF	TGTGCCAGCAGAACAACCACAGGGAGCTATGGCTACACCTTC
TRBV4-1	NA	TRBD2	TRBJ2-2	CASSQAPPPFEREGELFF	TGCGCCAGCAGCCAAGCTCCCCCCCCCTTCGAGCGGGAGGGGGAGCTGTTTTTT
TRBV15	NA	NA	TRBJ1-4	CATSRDITASKKLFF	TGTGCCACCAGCAGAGATATCACAGCGTCTAAAAAACTGTTTTTT
TRBV30	few	NA	TRBJ2-5	CAWRQEETQYF	TGTGCCTGGAGACAGGAGGAGACCCAGTACTTC
TRBV7-6	NA	TRBD2	TRBJ2-1	CASSQTGAGGLKQFF	TGTGCCAGCAGCCAAACTGGAGCGGGAGGGCTTAAGCAGTTCTTC
TRBV28	NA	NA	TRBJ2-2	CASNRRGVTNTGELFF	TGTGCCAGCAACCGGAGGGGAGTGACGAACACCGGGGAGCTGTTTTTT
TRBV30	NA	NA	TRBJ2-1	CAWSADNEQFF	TGTGCCTGGAGTGCCGACAATGAGCAGTTCTTC
TRBV5-1	NA	TRBD1	TRBJ1-1	CASSGGQGVTEAFF	TGCGCCAGCAGCGGGGGACAGGGAGTCACTGAAGCTTTCTTT
TRBV5-1	NA	TRBD1	TRBJ2-7	CASSLTSWDRVTYEQYF	TGCGCCAGCAGCTTGACGTCCTGGGACAGGGTGACCTACGAGCAGTACTTC
TRBV5-1	NA	TRBD1	TRBJ2-7	CASRKPGQGYEQYF	TGCGCCAGCAGAAAACCGGGACAGGGATACGAGCAGTACTTC
TRBV10-3	NA	NA	TRBJ2-1	CAISILALGSGEQFF	TGTGCCATCAGTATATTAGCGTTAGGGTCGGGCGAGCAGTTCTTC
TRBV5-4	NA	NA	TRBJ1-3	CATSPGGPSLSGNTIYF	TGTGCCACATCCCCTGGGGGGCCGTCCCTCTCTGGAAACACCATATATTTT
TRBV30	NA	NA	TRBJ1-3	CAWRQGSGNTIYF	TGTGCCTGGAGACAGGGATCTGGAAACACCATATATTTT
TRBV5-1	NA	TRBD2	TRBJ2-3	CASSLSLLAGNTDTQYF	TGCGCCAGCAGCTTGTCCCTACTAGCGGGAAACACAGATACGCAGTATTTT
TRBV5-1	NA	NA	TRBJ2-7	CASSSRDEQYF	TGCGCCAGCAGCTCCCGGGACGAGCAGTACTTC
TRBV7-2	NA	TRBD2	TRBJ2-4	CASSLESGRALAKNIQYF	TGTGCCAGCAGCTTAGAGAGCGGGAGGGCCCTAGCCAAAAACATTCAGTACTTC
TRBV28	NA	NA	TRBJ1-4	CASTMGSLNEKLFF	TGTGCCAGCACCATGGGGTCCCTTAATGAAAAACTGTTTTTT
TRBV14	NA	NA	TRBJ1-1	CASSPLDRNTEAFF	TGTGCCAGCAGCCCGCTGGACCGGAACACTGAAGCTTTCTTT
TRBV11-3	NA	NA	TRBJ1-1	CASSLGRHTEAFF	TGTGCCAGCAGCTTAGGTCGGCACACTGAAGCTTTCTTT
TRBV9	NA	NA	TRBJ2-1	CASSVEGEVISYNEQFF	TGTGCCAGCAGCGTAGAGGGGGAGGTAATCTCCTACAATGAGCAGTTCTTC
TRBV5-6	once	TRBD1	TRBJ2-7	CASSQQTGENWSEQYF	TGTGCCAGCAGCCAGCAGACAGGGGAGAACTGGAGCGAGCAGTACTTC
TRBV5-6	NA	NA	TRBJ1-5	CASSWAPTKNQPQHF	TGTGCCAGCAGCTGGGCTCCTACAAAAAATCAGCCCCAGCATTTT
TRBV19	NA	NA	TRBJ2-2	CASSITLKTRNLGELFF	TGTGCCAGTAGTATCACCCTCAAGACCCGTAATCTCGGGGAGCTGTTTTTT
TRBV18	NA	NA	TRBJ2-2	CASSRGANTGELFF	TGTGCCAGCTCACGAGGGGCTAACACCGGGGAGCTGTTTTTT
TRBV9	NA	TRBD1	TRBJ1-2	CASSVGQGTAYGYTF	TGTGCCAGCAGCGTAGGACAGGGGACCGCATATGGCTACACCTTC
TRBV7-2	NA	TRBD2	TRBJ2-3	CASSSPTGRGGIDTQYF	TGTGCCAGCAGCTCGCCAACGGGGAGGGGTGGGATAGATACGCAGTATTTT
TRBV5-1	once	TRBD2	TRBJ2-1	CASSLRSNGRSDNEQFF	TGCGCCAGCAGCTTGAGGTCTAACGGGAGGAGTGACAATGAGCAGTTCTTC
TRBV7-6	once	NA	TRBJ2-5	CASSLGRQWRGETQYF	TGTGCCAGCAGCTTAGGCCGCCAGTGGCGCGGGGAGACCCAGTACTTC
TRBV27	NA	NA	TRBJ1-1	CASSFGWGPAEAFF	TGTGCCAGCAGTTTTGGTTGGGGACCAGCTGAAGCTTTCTTT
TRBV5-4	NA	TRBD1	TRBJ2-7	CASISGQGLYEQYF	TGTGCCAGCATCTCGGGACAGGGTCTGTACGAGCAGTACTTC